These 5 T cell receptor beta chains originate from one sample sequenced in a study of blood T cell repertoires in COVID-19. Sequencing used immunoSEQ multiplex PCR; TCRdb keeps in-frame clones, though not all of them. Of under 250,000 clones in the sample, around 80% were seen once. The sequencing input was peripheral blood. The receptors shown here come from a human donor in a cohort sampled during active COVID-19.

The chain recombines TRBV28 with TRBJ2-4; 10 positions match TRBD1. Germline V lookup: CDR1 MDHEN, CDR2 SYDVKM. After removal of 4 bases from V and 7 bases from J, the junction contained 7 bases not matched to a gene. The CDR3 sequence is 15 residues long. CDR3 sequence reads: CASSSLGTGENIQYF. For the CDR3, the DNA is TGTGCCAGCAGTTCCTTGGGGACAGGGGAGAACATTCAGTACTTC.

This chain joins TRBV11-2 and TRBJ2-3, with no clear D. V lost 6 bases, J lost 4 bases, and 8 bases lay in between. CDR1 is SGHAT, CDR2 FQNNGV, per germline. The CDR3 runs 12 residues. Here the CDR3 DNA reads TGTGCCAGCAGACCAGTTTCAGATACGCAGTATTTT. Amino acids: CASRPVSDTQYF.

This clone was found once. V usage is TRBV28 and J usage is TRBJ2-5; no clear D gene. Trimming removed 6 bases at V and 4 bases at J, with 15 bases between. The CDR3 sequence is 14 residues long. The germline V gene has CDR1 MDHEN and CDR2 SYDVKM. The CDR3 DNA reads TGTGCCAGCAGAAACGCGCAGGTCCGAGAGACCCAGTACTTC. Amino acids: CASRNAQVRETQYF.

This clone was seen a single time. The genes are TRBV15 and TRBJ1-2; TRBD1 is a possible D gene (6 bases). CDR3 length: 13 residues. CDR1 is LNHNV, CDR2 YYDKDF, per germline (reference sequence). V shed 5 bases and J shed 12 bases, with 19 bases lying between them. For the CDR3, the DNA is TGTGCCACCAGCCTGACAGGCCCGACCTCCCACACCTTC. Encoded protein: CATSLTGPTSHTF.

The V and J genes are TRBV6-6 and TRBJ1-3; 8 bases line up with TRBD1. The trim removed 8 bases at V and 4 bases at J, leaving 1 base unmatched. The CDR3 contains 12 residues. Per the germline V gene, CDR1 is MNHNY and CDR2 is SVGAGI (reference sequence). CDR3 coding DNA: TGTGCCAGCTGGGACAGGGGAAACACCATATATTTT. Translating it yields CASWDRGNTIYF.